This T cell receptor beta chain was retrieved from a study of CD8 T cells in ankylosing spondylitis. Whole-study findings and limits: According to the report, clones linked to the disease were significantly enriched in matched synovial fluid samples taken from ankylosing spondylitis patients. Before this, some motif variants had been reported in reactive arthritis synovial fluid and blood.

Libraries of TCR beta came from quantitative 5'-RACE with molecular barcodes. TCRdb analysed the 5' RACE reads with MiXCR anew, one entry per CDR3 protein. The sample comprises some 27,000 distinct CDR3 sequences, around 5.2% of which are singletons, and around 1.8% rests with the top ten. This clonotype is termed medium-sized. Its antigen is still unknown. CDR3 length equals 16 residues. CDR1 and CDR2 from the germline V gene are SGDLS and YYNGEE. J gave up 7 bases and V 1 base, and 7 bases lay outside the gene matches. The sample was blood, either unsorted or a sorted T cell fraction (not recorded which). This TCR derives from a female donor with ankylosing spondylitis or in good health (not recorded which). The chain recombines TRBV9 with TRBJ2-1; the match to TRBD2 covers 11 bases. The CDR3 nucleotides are TGTGCCAGCAGCGTATTAGCGGGAGGGCCAAGGAATGAGCAGTTCTTC. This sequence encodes CASSVLAGGPRNEQFF.